The rows below give T cell receptor beta chains drawn from one sample of a study of neurological immune-mediated disorders. TCRdb itself ran the 5' RACE reads through MiXCR, one entry per CDR3 protein. This table has 110,000 or so distinct CDR3 sequences, roughly 3.2% appearing once. Specimen: PBMCs. Receptor source: a woman in her thirties with multiple sclerosis. The CDR3 runs from the conserved cysteine through the conserved F or W. Fields, in order: D gene, clone size, V gene, J gene, CDR3 protein, CDR3 DNA. D genes are given only for firm matches. Some rows mark clone size as missing; the rest say once, few, many or name a class of expanded clone.

TRBD1,-,TRBV29-1,TRBJ1-2,CSVIPGTGTGPNYGYTF,TGCAGCGTTATACCCGGAACTGGGACAGGACCTAACTATGGCTACACCTTC
-,many,TRBV5-6,TRBJ1-1,CASRENIISNTEAFF,TGTGCCAGCAGGGAAAACATAATCTCCAACACTGAAGCTTTCTTT
-,many,TRBV7-2,TRBJ2-5,CASSLARGLQETQYF,TGTGCCAGCAGCTTAGCTAGGGGTCTACAAGAGACCCAGTACTTC
TRBD2,many,TRBV12-3/TRBV12-4,TRBJ2-1,CASSFRASGANEQFF,TGTGCCAGCAGTTTCCGGGCTAGCGGGGCCAATGAGCAGTTCTTC
TRBD1,few,TRBV5-1,TRBJ2-1,CASSPPGQAFEQFF,TGCGCCAGCAGCCCCCCGGGACAGGCTTTTGAGCAGTTCTTC
TRBD1,many,TRBV7-2,TRBJ1-5,CASSSDRRYQPQHF,TGTGCCAGCAGCTCGGACAGGCGTTATCAGCCCCAGCATTTT
-,many,TRBV7-2,TRBJ1-1,CASSLVLSSAGEAFF,TGTGCCAGCAGCTTAGTTCTGTCTTCGGCGGGTGAAGCTTTCTTT
-,many,TRBV20-1,TRBJ2-1,CSASLDFYNEQFF,TGCAGTGCTAGCCTAGACTTTTACAATGAGCAGTTCTTC
TRBD1,many,TRBV6-2/TRBV6-3,TRBJ2-7,CASSSPGQGVYEQYF,TGTGCCAGCAGTTCCCCGGGACAGGGAGTTTACGAGCAGTACTTC
-,many,TRBV29-1,TRBJ1-1,CSVPGPGGSEAFF,TGCAGCGTTCCGGGACCCGGAGGTTCTGAAGCTTTCTTT
-,many,TRBV7-2,TRBJ2-1,CASSLGSGDEQFF,TGTGCCAGCAGCTTAGGATCTGGGGATGAGCAGTTCTTC
TRBD1,many,TRBV7-9,TRBJ2-3,CASSAPGQGDTDTQYF,TGTGCCAGCAGCGCACCGGGACAGGGTGACACAGATACGCAGTATTTT
-,many,TRBV15,TRBJ2-1,CATSVGGSNEQFF,TGTGCCACCAGTGTGGGGGGCTCCAATGAGCAGTTCTTC
-,many,TRBV7-2,TRBJ2-1,CASSELDAYNEQFF,TGTGCCAGCAGCGAACTGGACGCGTACAATGAGCAGTTCTTC
-,many,TRBV12-3/TRBV12-4,TRBJ1-4,CASSLVYNEKLFF,TGTGCCAGCAGTTTGGTCTATAATGAAAAACTGTTTTTT
TRBD2,-,TRBV6-5,TRBJ2-1,CASSRSGGAYNEQFF,TGTGCCAGCAGCCGGAGCGGGGGGGCCTACAATGAGCAGTTCTTC
-,many,TRBV15,TRBJ2-5,CATSRGATLQETQYF,TGTGCCACCAGCCGGGGGGCGACCTTACAAGAGACCCAGTACTTC
TRBD2,many,TRBV15,TRBJ2-7,CATSRHSGNSYEQYF,TGTGCCACCAGCAGACATAGCGGGAACTCCTACGAGCAGTACTTC
-,many,TRBV20-1,TRBJ2-7,CSARDSRGSYEQYF,TGCAGTGCTAGAGATTCCCGGGGCTCCTACGAGCAGTACTTC
-,many,TRBV6-5,TRBJ2-3,CASSSDRSSGTDTQYF,TGTGCCAGCAGTTCCGACAGGTCTAGTGGCACAGATACGCAGTATTTT
-,-,TRBV6-2/TRBV6-3,TRBJ2-2,CASSWVAKDTGELFF,TGTGCCAGCAGTTGGGTGGCGAAGGACACCGGGGAGCTGTTTTTT
-,many,TRBV19,TRBJ1-2,CASNNRGTTLRGDYGYTF,TGTGCCAGTAATAACCGTGGGACAACCCTTCGGGGAGACTATGGCTACACCTTC